This T cell receptor (beta chain) was profiled in a study of Graves' ophthalmopathy and Graves' hyperthyroidism. Turning to the study itself: At initial diagnosis, peripheral blood was obtained, and this preceded any treatment.

For repertoire sequencing, the TCR beta CDR3 regions were amplified from RNA transcripts. HTBI primers were employed in first-round RT-PCR, then a second-round multiplex PCR followed. MiXCR, run by TCRdb on the multiplex PCR reads, gives a single entry per CDR3 protein. The table lists 300,000 to 400,000 distinct CDR3 sequences, about a sixth of them singletons. The CDR3 is made up of 13 amino acids. Deletions cut 6 bases from V and 4 bases from J, with 12 bases between. This clonotype was seen many times. This TCR came from an adult woman with stable Graves' hyperthyroidism. Sequences were obtained from peripheral blood. The rearrangement uses TRBV12-3 or TRBV12-4 and TRBJ2-5; D not certain. The CDR3 loop is CASSPYLGETQYF. For the CDR3, the DNA is TGTGCCAGCAGCCCATATCTGGGAGAGACCCAGTACTTC.